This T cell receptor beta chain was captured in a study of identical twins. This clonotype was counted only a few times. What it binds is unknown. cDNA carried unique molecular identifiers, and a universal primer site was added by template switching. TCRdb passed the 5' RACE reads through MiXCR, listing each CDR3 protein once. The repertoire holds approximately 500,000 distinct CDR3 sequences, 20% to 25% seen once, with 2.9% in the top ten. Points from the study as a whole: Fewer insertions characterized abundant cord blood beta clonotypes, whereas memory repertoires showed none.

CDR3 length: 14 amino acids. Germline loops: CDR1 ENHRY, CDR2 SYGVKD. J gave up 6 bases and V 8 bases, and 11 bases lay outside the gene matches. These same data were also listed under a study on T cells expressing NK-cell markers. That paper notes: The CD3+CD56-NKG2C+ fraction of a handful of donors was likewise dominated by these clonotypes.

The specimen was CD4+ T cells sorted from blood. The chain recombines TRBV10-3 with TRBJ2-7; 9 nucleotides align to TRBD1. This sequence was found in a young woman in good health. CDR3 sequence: CAIGGGQGLGEQYF. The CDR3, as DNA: TGTGCCATCGGGGGGGGACAGGGTCTTGGCGAGCAGTACTTC.